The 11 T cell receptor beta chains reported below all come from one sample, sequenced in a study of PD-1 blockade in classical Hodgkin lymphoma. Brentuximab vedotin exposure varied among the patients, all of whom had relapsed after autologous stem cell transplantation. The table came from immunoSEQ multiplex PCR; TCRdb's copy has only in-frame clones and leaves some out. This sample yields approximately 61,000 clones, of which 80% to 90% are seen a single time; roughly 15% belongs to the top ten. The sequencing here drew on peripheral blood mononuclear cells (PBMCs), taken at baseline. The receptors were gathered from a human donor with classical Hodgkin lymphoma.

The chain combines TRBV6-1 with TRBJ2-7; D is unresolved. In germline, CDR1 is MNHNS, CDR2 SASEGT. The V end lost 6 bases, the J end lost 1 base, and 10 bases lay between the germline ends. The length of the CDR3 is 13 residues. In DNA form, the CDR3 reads TGTGCCAGCAGGGCTTGGTCTTCCTACGAGCAGTACTTC. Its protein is CASRAWSSYEQYF.

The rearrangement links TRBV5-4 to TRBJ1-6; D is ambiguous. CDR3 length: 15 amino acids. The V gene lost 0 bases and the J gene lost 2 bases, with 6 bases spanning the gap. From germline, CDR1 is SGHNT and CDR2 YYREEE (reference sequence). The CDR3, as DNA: TGTGCCAGCAGCTTGGTAACAGCCTATAATTCACCCCTCCACTTT. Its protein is CASSLVTAYNSPLHF.

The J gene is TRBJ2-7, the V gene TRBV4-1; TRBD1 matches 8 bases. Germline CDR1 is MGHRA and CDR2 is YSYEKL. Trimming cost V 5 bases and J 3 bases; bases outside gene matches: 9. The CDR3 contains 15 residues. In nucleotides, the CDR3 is TGCGCCAGCAGCACTACATCGACAGGGGACTACGAGCAGTACTTC. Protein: CASSTTSTGDYEQYF.

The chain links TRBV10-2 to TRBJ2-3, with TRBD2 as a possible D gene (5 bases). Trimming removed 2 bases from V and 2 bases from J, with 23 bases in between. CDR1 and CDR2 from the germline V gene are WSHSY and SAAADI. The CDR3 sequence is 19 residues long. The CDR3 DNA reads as TGCGCCAGCAGTGAGGGACTTGTCCGGTTAGGCTTTCTCACAGATACGCAGTATTTT. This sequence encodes CASSEGLVRLGFLTDTQYF.

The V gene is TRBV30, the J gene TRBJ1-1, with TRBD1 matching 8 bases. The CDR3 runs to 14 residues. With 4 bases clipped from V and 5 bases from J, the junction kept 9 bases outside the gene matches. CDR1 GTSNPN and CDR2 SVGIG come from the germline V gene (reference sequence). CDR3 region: CAWTLQGAETEAFF. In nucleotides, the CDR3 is TGTGCCTGGACCCTTCAGGGGGCTGAGACTGAAGCTTTCTTT.

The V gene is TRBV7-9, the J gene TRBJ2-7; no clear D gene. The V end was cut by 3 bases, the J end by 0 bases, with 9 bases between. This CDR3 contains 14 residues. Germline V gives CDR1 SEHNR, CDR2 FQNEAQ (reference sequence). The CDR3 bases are TGTGCCAGCAGCTTCCAACCGAGCTCCTACGAGCAGTACTTC. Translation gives CASSFQPSSYEQYF. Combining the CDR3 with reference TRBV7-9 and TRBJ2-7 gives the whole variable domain DTGVSQNPRHKITKRGQNVTFRCDPISEHNRLYWYRQTLGQGPEFLTYFQNEAQLEKSRLLSDRFSAERPKGSFSTLEIQRTEQGDSAMYLCASSFQPSSYEQYFGPGTRLTVT.

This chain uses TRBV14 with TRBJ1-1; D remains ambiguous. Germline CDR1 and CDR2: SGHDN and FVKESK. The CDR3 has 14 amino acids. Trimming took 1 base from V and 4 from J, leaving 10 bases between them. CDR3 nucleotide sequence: TGTGCCAGCAGCCAAGGGTTGGTCGGCACTGAAGCTTTCTTT. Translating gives CASSQGLVGTEAFF.

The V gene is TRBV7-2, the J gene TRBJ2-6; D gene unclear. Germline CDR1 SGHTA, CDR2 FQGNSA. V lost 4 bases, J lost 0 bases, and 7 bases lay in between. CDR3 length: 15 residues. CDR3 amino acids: CASSYAHSGANVLTF. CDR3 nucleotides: TGTGCCAGCAGCTACGCCCACTCTGGGGCCAACGTCCTGACTTTC.

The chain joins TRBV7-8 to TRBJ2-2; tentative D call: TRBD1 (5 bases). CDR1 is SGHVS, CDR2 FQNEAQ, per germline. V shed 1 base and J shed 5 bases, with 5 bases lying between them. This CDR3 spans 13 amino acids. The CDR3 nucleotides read TGTGCCAGCAGCTTAGAGGGGACCGGGGAGCTGTTTTTT. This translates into CASSLEGTGELFF. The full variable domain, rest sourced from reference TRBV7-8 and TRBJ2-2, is GAGVSQSPRYKVAKRGQDVALRCDPISGHVSLFWYQQALGQGPEFLTYFQNEAQLDKSGLPSDRFFAERPEGSVSTLKIQRTQQEDSAVYLCASSLEGTGELFFGEGSRLTVL.

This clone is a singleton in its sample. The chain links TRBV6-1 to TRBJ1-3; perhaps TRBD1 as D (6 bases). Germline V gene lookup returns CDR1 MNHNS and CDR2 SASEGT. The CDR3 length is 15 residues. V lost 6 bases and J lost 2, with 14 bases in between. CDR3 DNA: TGTGCCAGCAGCTCCCGGGGGGGGCCTGGAAACACCATATATTTT. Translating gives CASSSRGGPGNTIYF.

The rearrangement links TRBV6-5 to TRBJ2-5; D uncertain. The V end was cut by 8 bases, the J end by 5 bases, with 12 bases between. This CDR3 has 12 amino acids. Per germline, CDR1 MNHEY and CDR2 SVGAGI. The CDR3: CASRSGTETQYF. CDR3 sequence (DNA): TGTGCCAGCCGGTCGGGTACCGAGACCCAGTACTTC.